The T cell receptor beta chain under discussion was sequenced for a study of cytomegalovirus exposure and HLA in healthy donors. Study-wide results and caveats: Cytomegalovirus association was assigned to about 150 TCR beta chains.

13 Jbeta primers and 60 Vbeta primers were used for the PCR. Method: immunoSEQ multiplex PCR; TCRdb's copy keeps in-frame clones and lacks some. Among some 150,000 clones listed, 80% to 90% were seen once. The germline V and J ends were trimmed by 5 bases and 5 bases, with 16 bases remaining between them. Germline lookup yields CDR1 MDHEN and CDR2 SYDVKM. The CDR3 sequence is 16 residues long. As for this clone: What it binds is unknown.

Material: PBMCs. J is TRBJ1-6 and V is TRBV28, with a weak D call TRBD1 (6 bases). The clonotype was recovered from a woman in her 40s in good health and CMV-seropositive. The chain's CDR3 is CASSNPRTANNSPLHF. The CDR3 nucleotides read TGTGCCAGCAGTAATCCAAGGACAGCGAATAATTCACCCCTCCACTTT.